What follows are 8 T cell receptor beta chains derived from one specimen sequenced in a study of T cells in Graves' hyperthyroidism and ophthalmopathy. TCR beta CDR3 regions were amplified from RNA. Initially, a first-round RT-PCR of the TCR CDR3 employed the HTBI primer set. In TCRdb, the multiplex PCR reads were re-called with MiXCR into one record per CDR3 protein. The repertoire holds over 300,000 distinct CDR3 sequences, with approximately 15% as singletons. Sequencing was performed on blood. The receptors come from a woman aged 55-69 years with Graves' hyperthyroidism.

This clonotype was observed at least ten times. The DNA of the CDR3 is TGTGCCAGCAGCTTAGGAACAGGGGGCGCCTACGAGCAGTACTTC. This gives the protein CASSLGTGGAYEQYF. This rearrangement joins TRBV11-2 to TRBJ2-7; 9 bases match TRBD1. The CDR3 covers 15 residues. Unmatched junction bases numbered 3, after V lost 1 base and J lost 2 bases. Germline CDR1 and CDR2: SGHAT and FQNNGV.

This clonotype came up many times. The gene calls are TRBV11-2 and TRBJ2-5; no clear D. Deletions cut 3 bases from V and 5 bases from J, with 4 bases between. Germline CDR1 SGHAT, CDR2 FQNNGV. The CDR3 is 11 residues long. The CDR3 sequence: CASSFVETQYF. The CDR3 region has the DNA TGTGCCAGCAGCTTTGTTGAGACCCAGTACTTC.

This clonotype has just a few counts. The chain combines TRBV19 with TRBJ1-4, with D perhaps TRBD1 (6 bases). V dropped 5 bases and J dropped 1 base, with 26 bases sitting between them. Germline V gene sequence: CDR1 LNHDA, CDR2 SQIVND (reference sequence). The CDR3 is 20 amino acids. The CDR3 is CASSPKGTTGFRLTNEKLFF. Here the CDR3 DNA reads TGTGCCAGTAGTCCAAAGGGGACCACAGGGTTCCGCCTAACTAATGAAAAACTGTTTTTT.

This clonotype was counted ten times or more. The J gene is TRBJ2-3, the V gene TRBV6-1, with D possibly matching TRBD2 (5 bases). This CDR3 comprises 18 residues. V shed 6 bases and J shed 4 bases, with 26 bases lying between them. CDR1 is MNHNS and CDR2 is SASEGT in the germline V gene. In DNA, the CDR3 is TGTGCCAGCAGACCCCCTCGGGGTAGTGCCAGAAACCCAGATACGCAGTATTTT. This gives the protein CASRPPRGSARNPDTQYF.

This clonotype turned up a few times. V is TRBV28 and J is TRBJ1-6, with D maybe TRBD1 (6 bases). From germline, CDR1 is MDHEN and CDR2 SYDVKM. The CDR3 length is 11 residues. Trimming removed 7 bases at V and 14 bases at J, with 12 bases between. Here the CDR3 reads CASNSGQSLHF. The CDR3, as DNA: TGTGCCAGCAATTCCGGACAGTCCCTCCACTTT.

This clonotype showed up just a few times. The gene calls are TRBV19 and TRBJ1-5; D remains unclear. Germline V gene data show CDR1 as LNHDA and CDR2 as SQIVND (reference sequence). This CDR3 is 13 amino acids long. V lost 8 bases to trimming and J lost 0 bases, with 8 bases between them. The CDR3 sequence: CASRSGSNQPQHF. CDR3 DNA: TGTGCCAGTCGGTCGGGTAGCAATCAGCCCCAGCATTTT.

This clonotype appeared a few times. V and J are TRBV19 and TRBJ2-7; D may correspond to TRBD1 or TRBD2 (5 bases each). V lost 6 bases, J lost 4 bases, and 19 bases lay in between. The CDR3 contains 15 residues. The V gene's germline CDR1 is LNHDA and CDR2 SQIVND (reference sequence). CDR3 residues: CASSDPGPGRYEQYF. CDR3 in DNA: TGTGCCAGTAGCGATCCGGGACCGGGGCGTTACGAGCAGTACTTC.

In this sample, this clonotype turned up many times. In nucleotides, the CDR3 is TGTGCCAGCAGCCAAAGGTACGAGCAGTACTTC. This codes for CASSQRYEQYF. The genes are TRBV3-1 and TRBJ2-7, with D hard to call. This CDR3 is 11 amino acids long. Germline CDR1 reads LGHDT; CDR2 reads YNNKEL (reference sequence). Trimming removed 2 bases at V and 4 bases at J, with 3 bases between.